The next 15 T cell receptor beta chains were all read from a single sample in a study of graft-versus-host responses after intestinal transplantation. The repertoire was sequenced with immunoSEQ multiplex PCR; TCRdb's copy has only in-frame clones and lacks some. Of tens of thousands of clones listed, around 90% are singletons. The input for sequencing was PBMCs, taken 524 days after transplant. These receptors came from a human patient who received an intestinal transplant, so some T cells may come from the graft donor.

The gene calls are TRBV9 and TRBJ2-7; TRBD1 matches at 7 bases. Germline values: CDR1 SGDLS, CDR2 YYNGEE. This CDR3 comprises 14 residues. J was trimmed by 4 bases and V by 3 bases; bases with no gene match: 7. CDR3 nucleotides: TGTGCCAGCAGCGCCTCCGGGACAGATTACGAGCAGTACTTC. Translating it yields CASSASGTDYEQYF. Full variable domain (remainder filled in from reference TRBV9 and TRBJ2-7): DSGVTQTPKHLITATGQRVTLRCSPRSGDLSVYWYQQSLDQGLQFLIQYYNGEERAKGNILERFSAQQFPDLHSELNLSSLELGDSALYFCASSASGTDYEQYFGPGTRLTVT.

The chain couples TRBV5-6 to TRBJ2-1; D uncertain. The CDR3 has 13 residues. Germline lookup yields CDR1 SGHDT and CDR2 YYEEEE. Trimming cost V 0 bases and J 6 bases, with 7 bases left between them. For the CDR3, the DNA is TGTGCCAGCAGCTTGGGCAATCCCAATGAGCAGTTCTTC. It codes for CASSLGNPNEQFF.

The chain links TRBV27 to TRBJ2-6, with 7 bases identical to TRBD1. The V gene's germline CDR1 is MNHEY and CDR2 SMNVEV (reference sequence). This CDR3 has 21 amino acids. After removal of 4 bases from V and 0 bases from J, the junction contained 18 bases not matched to a gene. Here the CDR3 DNA reads TGTGCCAGCAGTTCTGCCCACCTCCGGGACAGTGGACCCTCTGGGGCCAACGTCCTGACTTTC. Amino acid sequence: CASSSAHLRDSGPSGANVLTF.

The chain is built from TRBV9 and TRBJ2-2; 7 bases are shared with TRBD2. Germline CDR1 is SGDLS and CDR2 is YYNGEE. Trimming removed 4 bases from V and 5 bases from J; junction bases left unmatched: 11. CDR3 size: 16 residues. The CDR3 DNA reads TGTGCCAGCAGCACTCCAGTCGCCGGGGGGACCGGGGAGCTGTTTTTT. Amino acid sequence: CASSTPVAGGTGELFF.

The chain uses TRBV28 and TRBJ2-5, with 8 bases fitting TRBD2. CDR1 MDHEN and CDR2 SYDVKM come from the germline V gene. The trim removed 5 bases at V and 6 bases at J, leaving 14 bases unmatched. The CDR3 contains 16 residues. The chain's CDR3 is CASSLSRGGSRKTQYF. In DNA form, the CDR3 reads TGTGCCAGCAGTCTCTCCCGGGGGGGCTCGAGGAAGACCCAGTACTTC.

This clone came up once. The CDR3 nucleotides are TGTGCCAGCAGCCTCGGGACAGCGTCCTACGAGCAGTACTTC. Amino acids: CASSLGTASYEQYF. The chain links TRBV7-9 to TRBJ2-7; 7 bases match TRBD1. Germline V CDR1 and CDR2: SEHNR, FQNEAQ (reference sequence). V trimming: 5 bases; J trimming: 1 base; junction bases outside the gene matches: 5. There are 14 residues in the CDR3. Full variable domain (outside the CDR3, taken from reference TRBV7-9 and TRBJ2-7): DTGVSQNPRHKITKRGQNVTFRCDPISEHNRLYWYRQTLGQGPEFLTYFQNEAQLEKSRLLSDRFSAERPKGSFSTLEIQRTEQGDSAMYLCASSLGTASYEQYFGPGTRLTVT.

The chain joins TRBV19 to TRBJ1-5; TRBD1 is a possible D gene (6 bases). CDR3 length: 13 amino acids. Germline CDR1 reads LNHDA; CDR2 reads SQIVND (reference sequence). V gave up 6 bases and J gave up 5 bases, with 11 bases separating them. CDR3 nucleotides: TGTGCCAGTAGCGACAGGATAGATCAGCCCCAGCATTTT. Translating it yields CASSDRIDQPQHF.

V is TRBV5-8 and J is TRBJ1-1; 7 nucleotides line up with TRBD1. This CDR3 contains 12 residues. The trim removed 0 bases at V and 7 bases at J, leaving 0 bases unmatched. Germline assignment: CDR1 SGHTS and CDR2 YDEGEE. Written as DNA, the CDR3 is TGTGCCAGCAGCTTGGACAGGGGTGAAGCTTTCTTT. Translating gives CASSLDRGEAFF.

The chain recombines TRBV7-3 with TRBJ2-1; TRBD1 matches at 7 bases. Germline assignment: CDR1 SGHTA and CDR2 FQGTGA. Losses at the gene ends were 5 bases for V and 0 bases for J; bases not matched to a gene: 7. The length of the CDR3 is 16 residues. The CDR3: CASSPQGQTSYNEQFF. The DNA for the CDR3 is TGTGCCAGCAGCCCCCAGGGACAGACCTCCTACAATGAGCAGTTCTTC.

V usage is TRBV2 and J usage is TRBJ2-1, with TRBD2 matching over 7 bases. The CDR3 extends over 15 amino acids. Germline V gene data show CDR1 as SNHLY and CDR2 as FYNNEI. J gave up 2 bases and V 7 bases, and 8 bases lay outside the gene matches. CDR3: CASNTGGSPYNEQFF. The CDR3 DNA is TGTGCCAGCAATACCGGCGGGAGTCCCTACAATGAGCAGTTCTTC.

This clone came up once. The V gene is TRBV2, the J gene TRBJ1-1; D remains ambiguous. The CDR3 has 11 residues. CDR1 is SNHLY and CDR2 is FYNNEI in the germline V gene. V was clipped by 7 bases and J by 1 base, with 4 bases between them. CDR3 nucleotide sequence: TGTGCCAGCAAAGGGAACACTGAAGCTTTCTTT. It encodes CASKGNTEAFF.

This chain uses TRBV5-6 with TRBJ2-1; D gene uncertain. V gave up 5 bases and J gave up 3 bases, with 6 bases separating them. CDR3 length equals 12 residues. The germline gives CDR1 SGHDT, CDR2 YYEEEE. The CDR3 is CASSFNYNEQFF. CDR3 coding DNA: TGTGCCAGCAGTTTTAACTACAATGAGCAGTTCTTC.

The chain couples TRBV9 to TRBJ2-2; 9 nucleotides line up with TRBD2. The CDR3 covers 16 residues. The V and J ends lost 0 bases and 3 bases, in that order; junction bases with no gene match: 3. Germline loops: CDR1 SGDLS, CDR2 YYNGEE. CDR3 residues: CASSVGGGRDTGELFF. The DNA of the CDR3 is TGTGCCAGCAGCGTAGGCGGCGGGAGGGACACCGGGGAGCTGTTTTTT.

The chain links TRBV7-9 to TRBJ2-2; 9 nucleotides match TRBD1. Germline V gene sequence: CDR1 SEHNR, CDR2 FQNEAQ (reference sequence). V gave up 5 bases and J gave up 3 bases; unmatched junction bases: 7. CDR3 length: 16 amino acids. CDR3 protein: CASSKTGGTDTGELFF. The DNA of the CDR3 is TGTGCCAGCAGCAAAACAGGGGGCACGGACACCGGGGAGCTGTTTTTT.

V usage is TRBV5-1 and J usage is TRBJ2-1; a possible D gene is TRBD2 (7 bases). Trimming stripped 2 bases from V and 9 bases from J, with 12 bases between. Germline lookup yields CDR1 SGHRS and CDR2 YFSETQ. CDR3 length equals 13 residues. DNA of the CDR3: TGCGCCAGCAGCTTAGGGGGGGTTCCTGAGCAGTTCTTC. It yields the protein CASSLGGVPEQFF. The complete variable domain, with remaining parts taken from reference TRBV5-1 and TRBJ2-1, reads KAGVTQTPRYLIKTRGQQVTLSCSPISGHRSVSWYQQTPGQGLQFLFEYFSETQRNKGNFPGRFSGRQFSNSRSEMNVSTLELGDSALYLCASSLGGVPEQFFGPGTRLTVL.